This TCR beta chain was identified during a study of CD8 T cells in Susac syndrome. Findings of the study overall: The study acknowledged a relatively small number of individuals in its TCR sequencing and HLA analysis.

Sequencing of TCR beta was performed on blood CD8+ T cells and on blood CD4+ T cells. TEMRA cells underwent FACS enrichment and CD8+ and CD4+ T cells underwent negative isolation. RNA amounts of 0.5 to 1 ug underwent reverse transcription with random hexamers. The method of amplification for TCR beta CDR3 was immunoSEQ multiplex PCR, covering 54 Vbeta and 13 Jbeta. TCRdb re-called the immunoSEQ multiplex PCR reads with MiXCR, one entry per CDR3 protein. Of roughly 200,000 distinct CDR3 sequences detected, approximately 96% appear once; the ten largest clones hold 0.093%. About this clonotype: Its antigen is currently unknown.

The CDR3 is made up of 12 amino acids. V dropped 5 bases and J dropped 6; count of bases not matched to a gene: 2. Germline CDR1 MNHNS, CDR2 SASEGT. The chain employs TRBV6-1 and TRBJ2-3, with 7 nucleotides matching TRBD2. The specimen was CD4+ T cells from PBMCs. The source of this sequence is a human donor with multiple sclerosis. Here the CDR3 reads CASSFGRDTQYF. The CDR3 DNA sequence: TGTGCCAGCAGTTTCGGGAGGGATACGCAGTATTTT.